Following are 14 T cell receptor beta chains from one sample sequenced in a study of blood T cell repertoires in COVID-19. Clones were sequenced by immunoSEQ multiplex PCR, and TCRdb holds only the in-frame ones, with some missing. The repertoire holds 300,000 or so clones, with about nine tenths as singletons. The sequenced material came from PBMCs or T cells enriched from blood (not recorded which). Every receptor here comes from a woman aged 45-59 years who had been exposed to COVID-19.

This clone was recorded a few times. The CDR3 protein is CASSQVLLSYNSPLHF. CDR3 nucleotides: TGTGCCAGCAGCCAAGTGCTACTAAGCTATAATTCACCCCTCCACTTT. This chain links TRBV3-1 (or the pseudogene TRBV3-2) with TRBJ1-6; no clear D. The length of the CDR3 is 16 residues. V was cut by 1 base and J by 3 bases, with 10 bases left in between. Germline CDR1 LGHDT, CDR2 YNNKEL (reference sequence).

This chain joins TRBV3-1 (or the pseudogene TRBV3-2) and TRBJ2-1; 10 bases match TRBD2. Unmatched junction bases numbered 12, after V lost 4 bases and J lost 0 bases. CDR1 is LGHDT and CDR2 is YNNKEL in the germline V gene (reference sequence). The CDR3 consists of 19 residues. The CDR3 sequence: CASSPRGLAVQSSYNEQFF. The CDR3 DNA follows: TGTGCCAGCAGCCCACGAGGACTAGCGGTTCAGAGCTCCTACAATGAGCAGTTCTTC.

The J gene is TRBJ2-2, the V gene TRBV3-1 (or the pseudogene TRBV3-2); the D gene is possibly TRBD1 (5 bases). CDR1 and CDR2 (germline): LGHDT, YNNKEL (reference sequence). The CDR3 has 14 amino acids. The ends were cut back, 4 bases at V and 7 bases at J, with 13 bases in the middle. The CDR3 bases are TGTGCCAGCAGCCGGCAGGGTGAAGGCGGGGAGCTGTTTTTT. This translates into CASSRQGEGGELFF.

V and J are TRBV7-8 and TRBJ2-1; D gene ambiguous. The CDR3 loop spans 15 amino acids. The germline gives CDR1 SGHVS, CDR2 FQNEAQ. The germline V and J ends were trimmed by 1 base and 3 bases, with 10 bases remaining between them. The CDR3 region is CASSLVSSHYNEQFF. As DNA, the CDR3 is TGTGCCAGCAGCTTAGTCTCTAGTCACTACAATGAGCAGTTCTTC.

This clone has only a few counts. The V and J genes are TRBV5-5 and TRBJ1-5, with a weak D call TRBD1 (6 bases). The germline V gene encodes CDR1 SGHKS and CDR2 YYEKEE (reference sequence). The CDR3 is 16 amino acids. Trimming left V 4 bases short and J 1 base short, with 15 bases between. This CDR3 reads CASSPWAGASNQPQHF. The CDR3 coding sequence is TGTGCCAGCAGCCCGTGGGCAGGGGCGAGCAATCAGCCCCAGCATTTT.

This sequence joins TRBV7-9 and TRBJ1-2; TRBD1 matches 7 bases. V was clipped by 1 base and J by 4 bases; unmatched bases: 9. Germline-derived CDR1 and CDR2 are SEHNR and FQNEAQ (reference sequence). This CDR3 has 16 residues. CDR3 bases: TGTGCCAGCAGCTTAGTGGAGGTCAGGGGGGTCTATGGCTACACCTTC. Protein product: CASSLVEVRGVYGYTF.

The J gene is TRBJ1-2, the V gene TRBV5-1; no firm D call. In germline, CDR1 is SGHRS, CDR2 YFSETQ. The CDR3 sequence is 15 residues long. Trimming stripped 4 bases from V and 1 base from J, with 14 bases between. CDR3 region: CASSPQRGSNYGYTF. DNA of the CDR3: TGCGCCAGCAGCCCGCAGCGGGGTAGTAACTATGGCTACACCTTC.

This sequence joins TRBV5-1 and TRBJ2-7; D remains ambiguous. CDR1 is SGHRS and CDR2 is YFSETQ in the germline V gene. V shed 3 bases and J shed 1 base, with 14 bases lying between them. The CDR3 has 15 amino acids. The CDR3 sequence is CASSSTDPFSYEQYF. The CDR3, as DNA: TGCGCCAGCAGCTCGACTGACCCTTTTTCCTACGAGCAGTACTTC. Full variable domain (rest looked up from reference TRBV5-1 and TRBJ2-7): KAGVTQTPRYLIKTRGQQVTLSCSPISGHRSVSWYQQTPGQGLQFLFEYFSETQRNKGNFPGRFSGRQFSNSRSEMNVSTLELGDSALYLCASSSTDPFSYEQYFGPGTRLTVT.

The rearrangement links TRBV24-1 to TRBJ2-3; no clear D gene. V shed 6 bases and J shed 4 bases, with 4 bases lying between them. Germline CDR1 is KGHDR and CDR2 is SFDVKD. The CDR3 totals 11 residues. In nucleotides, the CDR3 is TGTGCCACCAGTCAGGCAGATACGCAGTATTTT. The encoded protein is CATSQADTQYF.

CDR3 protein: CASSDMSSFPSGNTIYF. The CDR3 DNA reads TGTGCCAGCAGCGACATGTCTTCTTTTCCTTCTGGAAACACCATATATTTT. This sequence joins TRBV9 and TRBJ1-3, with no clear D. This CDR3 has 17 amino acids. Trimming left V 3 bases short and J 1 base short, with 17 bases between. Germline values: CDR1 SGDLS, CDR2 YYNGEE.

This chain connects TRBV19 to TRBJ1-5, with TRBD1 as a possible D gene (6 bases). Trimming shortened V by 3 bases and J by 6 bases, and 15 bases separated the two germline ends. The CDR3 consists of 15 residues. Germline V gene sequence: CDR1 LNHDA, CDR2 SQIVND (reference sequence). CDR3: CASSIAGVNAQPQHF. The CDR3, as DNA: TGTGCCAGTAGTATCGCAGGGGTAAATGCTCAGCCCCAGCATTTT.

This chain connects TRBV18 to TRBJ2-5; D is possibly TRBD1 (6 bases). The CDR3 length is 13 residues. Trimming stripped 3 bases from V and 2 bases from J, with 7 bases between. Per germline, CDR1 KGHSH and CDR2 LQKENI. The CDR3 region is CASSPDRQETQYF. CDR3 DNA sequence: TGTGCCAGCTCACCGGACAGACAAGAGACCCAGTACTTC.

This rearrangement joins TRBV5-1 to TRBJ2-1; 10 positions agree with TRBD2. V shed 0 bases, J shed 6 bases, and the junction held 6 bases outside the gene matches. This CDR3 is built from 16 residues. Germline CDR1 and CDR2: SGHRS and YFSETQ. CDR3 sequence: CASSLVFGTSVNEQFF. The CDR3 DNA follows: TGCGCCAGCAGCTTGGTGTTTGGGACTAGCGTCAATGAGCAGTTCTTC.

The rearrangement uses TRBV6-5 and TRBJ2-5, with D maybe TRBD2 (5 bases). With 6 bases removed from V and 4 bases from J, the gap between germline ends came to 18 bases. In germline, CDR1 is MNHEY, CDR2 SVGAGI. The CDR3 extends over 15 amino acids. The CDR3, as DNA: TGTGCCAGCAGCCCGATCTTGGTTAGCGCAGAGACCCAGTACTTC. This encodes CASSPILVSAETQYF.